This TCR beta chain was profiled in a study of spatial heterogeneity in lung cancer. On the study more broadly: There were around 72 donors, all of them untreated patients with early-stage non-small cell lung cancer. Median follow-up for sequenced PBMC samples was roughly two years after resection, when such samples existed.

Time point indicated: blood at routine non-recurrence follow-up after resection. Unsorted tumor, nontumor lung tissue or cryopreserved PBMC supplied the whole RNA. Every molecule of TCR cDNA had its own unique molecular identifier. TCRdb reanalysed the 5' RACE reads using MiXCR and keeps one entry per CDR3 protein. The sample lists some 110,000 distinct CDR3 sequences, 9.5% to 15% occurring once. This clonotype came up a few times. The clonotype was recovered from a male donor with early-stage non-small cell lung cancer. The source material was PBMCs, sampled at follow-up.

Here the CDR3 reads CASSVERRTGELFF. The CDR3 DNA reads as TGTGCCAGCAGCGTAGAGCGGCGCACCGGGGAGCTGTTTTTT. This chain joins TRBV9 and TRBJ2-2; TRBD2 is a possible D gene (5 bases). CDR3 length equals 14 residues. Germline V gene data show CDR1 as SGDLS and CDR2 as YYNGEE. The V gene lost 0 bases and the J gene lost 4 bases, with 7 bases spanning the gap. Full variable domain (rest looked up from reference TRBV9 and TRBJ2-2): DSGVTQTPKHLITATGQRVTLRCSPRSGDLSVYWYQQSLDQGLQFLIQYYNGEERAKGNILERFSAQQFPDLHSELNLSSLELGDSALYFCASSVERRTGELFFGEGSRLTVL.